This T cell receptor (beta chain) was identified during a study of response to subunit inactivated influenza vaccine listed by TCRdb under 2018. Regarding the complete study: Deep quantitative profiling of the T cell receptor repertoire was used in the study to follow responses to a trivalent subunit inactivated influenza vaccine.

Library method: RT-PCR. Sequenced on an Illumina HiSeq 2500. Clones were called with MiXCR by TCRdb after fastp trimmed the public reads at Q25, and only in-frame beta chains were retained. For every CDR3 protein sequence, its rows merge into one entry that carries the most common genes and DNA. This sample holds approximately 730,000 distinct CDR3 sequences; roughly 13% were observed only once. Around 7% of the sample comes from the top ten. The CDR3 goes from the cysteine to the phenylalanine over 14 residues. Just CDR3 DNA is preserved here, 42 bases in frame from base 1. V lost 7 bases and J lost 6 bases, and the count of bases not matched to a germline gene is 8. CDR1 and CDR2 are read off the germline V gene as SGHAT and FQNNGV. A few counts support this clonotype. Its antigen is not yet known. Per-nucleotide qualities are absent, and no much larger clonotype sits a single base away. Overall study outcomes, separate from this receptor: The authors proposed that each seasonal influenza vaccination may bring in only a limited number of new T cells.

The receptor was derived from a man aged 45-65 years who received an inactivated influenza vaccine. Donor details come from another sample of the same person, matched by shared clones. Source: PBMCs from blood, taken 14 days before vaccination. The V gene is TRBV11-2 and the J gene is TRBJ2-2, with 7 bases in between that match TRBD2. The CDR3 in this case is CASTGPSGSGELFF. The DNA reads as follows: TGTGCCAGCACCGGTCCTAGCGGCTCCGGGGAGCTGTTTTTT.